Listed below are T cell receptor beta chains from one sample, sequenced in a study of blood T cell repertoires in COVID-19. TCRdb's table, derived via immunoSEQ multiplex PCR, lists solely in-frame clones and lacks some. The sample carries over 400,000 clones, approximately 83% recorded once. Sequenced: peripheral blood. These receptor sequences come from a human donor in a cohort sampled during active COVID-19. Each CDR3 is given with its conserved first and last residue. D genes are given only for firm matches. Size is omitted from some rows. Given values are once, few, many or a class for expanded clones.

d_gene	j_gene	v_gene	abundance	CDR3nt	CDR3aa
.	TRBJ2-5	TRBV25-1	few	TGTGCCAGCAGTGAGCAACTAGTCATGGGGACCCAGTACTTC	CASSEQLVMGTQYF
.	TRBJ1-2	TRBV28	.	TGTGCTTCGGCGAGACAGGAATATGGCTACACCTTC	CASARQEYGYTF
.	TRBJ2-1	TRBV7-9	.	TGTGCCAGCACCGTTGACATCCCTAATGAGCAGTTCTTC	CASTVDIPNEQFF
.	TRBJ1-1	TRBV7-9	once	TGTGCCAGCAGCCCCCAGGGAAACACTGAAGCTTTCTTT	CASSPQGNTEAFF
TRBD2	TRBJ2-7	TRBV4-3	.	TGCGCCAGCAGCCAAGTCGCGTGGGCTAGCGGGAGATACGAGCAGTACTTC	CASSQVAWASGRYEQYF
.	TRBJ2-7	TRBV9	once	TGTGCCAGCAGCGCGGCGGTTAGTTCCTACGAGCAGTACTTC	CASSAAVSSYEQYF
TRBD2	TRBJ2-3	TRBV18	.	TGTGCCAGCTCACCACTTAGCGGGAGAACAGATACGCAGTATTTT	CASSPLSGRTDTQYF
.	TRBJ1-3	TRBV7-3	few	TGTGCCAGCAGCTTAAATGCCGCGAACTCTGGAAACACCATATATTTT	CASSLNAANSGNTIYF
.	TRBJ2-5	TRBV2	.	TGTGCCAGCAGTGAAGCGAGCAGGGATTTTGAGACCCAGTACTTC	CASSEASRDFETQYF
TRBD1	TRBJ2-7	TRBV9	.	TGTGCCAGCAGCGTAGGCGGGACAGGGGCCTACGAGCAGTACTTC	CASSVGGTGAYEQYF
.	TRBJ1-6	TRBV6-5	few	TGTGCCAGCAGTTACGCGCGGGGGAATTCACCCCTCCACTTT	CASSYARGNSPLHF
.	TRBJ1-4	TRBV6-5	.	TGTGCCAGCGCAATCTTGCGAGGGAATGAAAAACTGTTTTTT	CASAILRGNEKLFF
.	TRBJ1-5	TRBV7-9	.	TGTGCCAGCAATTCAGGGGATCTTGGCAATCAGCCCCAGCATTTT	CASNSGDLGNQPQHF
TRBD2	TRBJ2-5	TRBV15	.	TGTGCCACCAGCAGAGTAGCGGGCCCGCAAGAGACCCAGTACTTC	CATSRVAGPQETQYF
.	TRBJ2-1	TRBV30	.	TGTGCCTGGAGTGTGGTATCCAGGAACAATGAGCAGTTCTTC	CAWSVVSRNNEQFF
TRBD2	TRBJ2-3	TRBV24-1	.	TGTGCCACCTCAAGCGGGAGAACGCAGTATTTT	CATSSGRTQYF
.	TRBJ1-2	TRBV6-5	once	TGTGCCAGCAGGCGTCACCAGAGGATTAACTATGGCTACACCTTC	CASRRHQRINYGYTF
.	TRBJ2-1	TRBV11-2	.	TGTGCCAGCAGCTTCGGGTCAAACAATGAGCAGTTCTTC	CASSFGSNNEQFF
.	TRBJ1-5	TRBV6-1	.	TGTGCCAGCAGTGATTGGGGGCGAAGCAATCAGCCCCAGCATTTT	CASSDWGRSNQPQHF
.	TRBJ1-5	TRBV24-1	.	TGTGCCACCTCACGGGGGGGCACTGAGCCCCAGCATTTT	CATSRGGTEPQHF
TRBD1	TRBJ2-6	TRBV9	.	TGTGCCAGCAGCGTAGCACAGGGGGCTGGGGCCAACGTCCTGACTTTC	CASSVAQGAGANVLTF
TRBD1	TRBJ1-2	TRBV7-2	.	TGTGCCAGCAGCTCGCAGACAGGGGCGACTCTCTATGGCTACACCTTC	CASSSQTGATLYGYTF
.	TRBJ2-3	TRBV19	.	TGTGCCAGTCGAGGGAACGGGGGTACGCAGTATTTT	CASRGNGGTQYF
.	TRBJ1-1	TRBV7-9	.	TGTGCCAGCAGCTTAGGGTGGGAGGGACAAGCTTTCTTT	CASSLGWEGQAFF
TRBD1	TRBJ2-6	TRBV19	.	TGTGCCAGTAGTATACCGTCAGGGGGCGAAGGGGCCAACGTCCTGACTTTC	CASSIPSGGEGANVLTF
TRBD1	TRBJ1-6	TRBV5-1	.	TGCGCCAGCAGGTTGAGGCCCAGGGGGCGAAATCAATCACCCCTCCACTTT	CASRLRPRGRNQSPLHF
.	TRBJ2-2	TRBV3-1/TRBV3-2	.	TGTGCCAGCAGCCAGGCAGGGGTCTCCGGGGAGCTGTTTTTT	CASSQAGVSGELFF
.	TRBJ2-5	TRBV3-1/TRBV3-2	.	TGTGCCAGCAGCTACAGACAGGTCCAAGAGACCCAGTACTTC	CASSYRQVQETQYF
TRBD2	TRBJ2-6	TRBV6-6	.	TGTGCCAGCAGTCGACCTCGGGGGGGCCCTCTCTCTGGGGCCAACGTCCTGACTTTC	CASSRPRGGPLSGANVLTF